This passage covers 19 T cell receptor beta chains from one sample sequenced in a study of T-cell memory formation after mild COVID-19. MiXCR, applied by TCRdb to the 5' RACE reads, yields one record per CDR3 protein. Among under 300,000 distinct CDR3 sequences listed, 16% were seen once. Sequenced material: PBMCs or a T cell subset sorted from them (not recorded which). The receptors were sampled from a man younger than 35 who had mild COVID-19 (a few samples of this study predate the infection). Cell type and time point are not known.

This clonotype came up a few times. This sequence joins TRBV2 and TRBJ2-1; no firm D call. Trimming took 1 base from V and 9 from J, leaving 7 bases between them. CDR3 length: 12 residues. The V gene's germline CDR1 is SNHLY and CDR2 FYNNEI. CDR3 in DNA: TGTGCCAGCAGTGAAGACGGTGGTGAGCAGTTCTTC. Residues: CASSEDGGEQFF. Full variable domain (rest looked up from reference TRBV2 and TRBJ2-1): EPEVTQTPSHQVTQMGQEVILRCVPISNHLYFYWYRQILGQKVEFLVSFYNNEISEKSEIFDDQFSVERPDGSNFTLKIRSTKLEDSAMYFCASSEDGGEQFFGPGTRLTVL.

This chain links TRBV29-1 with TRBJ2-6; weak D call: TRBD2 (6 bases). The CDR3 contains 13 residues. CDR1 SQVTM and CDR2 ANQGSEA come from the germline V gene. Deletions cut 7 bases from V and 2 bases from J, with 9 bases between. DNA for the CDR3: TGCAGCGCGGGAGTTCCTGGGGCCAACGTCCTGACTTTC. Translation gives CSAGVPGANVLTF.

This chain uses TRBV4-3 with TRBJ2-3; D remains unclear. CDR3 length: 14 amino acids. CDR1 LGHNA and CDR2 YSLEER come from the germline V gene. Trimming left V 0 bases short and J 6 bases short, with 10 bases between. The CDR3 DNA follows: TGCGCCAGCAGCCAAGAAAGGTTTAGTGATACGCAGTATTTT. Translating it yields CASSQERFSDTQYF.

This sequence joins TRBV6-4 and TRBJ1-1, with 10 bases identical to TRBD1. CDR3 length: 15 amino acids. From germline, CDR1 is MRHNA and CDR2 SNTAGT. J gave up 3 bases and V 5 bases, and 6 bases lay outside the gene matches. The CDR3 bases are TGTGCCAGCAGTTCTTCCGGGACAGGGGACACTGAAGCTTTCTTT. Its translation is CASSSSGTGDTEAFF.

There are a few counts of this clonotype. V is TRBV11-2 and J is TRBJ2-1; D is possibly TRBD1 (6 bases). CDR3 length equals 14 residues. V shed 3 bases and J shed 4 bases, with 10 bases lying between them. The germline CDR1 and CDR2 sequences are SGHAT and FQNNGV. DNA of the CDR3: TGTGCCAGCAGCTTGTCAGGGGAATACAATGAGCAGTTCTTC. It translates to CASSLSGEYNEQFF.

This clonotype has a handful of counts. The chain combines TRBV7-7 with TRBJ2-7; 8 nucleotides align to TRBD1. CDR3 length equals 14 residues. Per the germline V gene, CDR1 is SSHAT and CDR2 is FNYEAQ (reference sequence). The CDR3 coding sequence is TGTGCTAGCAGCTCCCACCTAGACAGGGGAGAGCAGTACGTC. It encodes CASSSHLDRGEQYV.

The rearrangement joins TRBV7-9 to TRBJ1-2; no definite D call. Germline V gene lookup returns CDR1 SEHNR and CDR2 FQNEAQ (reference sequence). V lost 5 bases, J lost 12 bases, and 16 bases lay in between. This CDR3 is 12 amino acids long. The CDR3 coding sequence is TGTGCCAGCAGCCCCAGTCGTGGGGAAAACACCTTC. It encodes CASSPSRGENTF.

This clonotype was counted many times. The chain carries TRBV7-2 and TRBJ2-5, with no clear D. This CDR3 has 17 amino acids. Per the germline V gene, CDR1 is SGHTA and CDR2 is FQGNSA. V was cut by 4 bases and J by 4 bases, with 22 bases left in between. The CDR3 nucleotides are TGTGCCAGCAGCTCCCCCAGGAGTAACGCGCGGCGAGAGACCCAGTACTTC. Translation gives CASSSPRSNARRETQYF.

Points on this clonotype: This clone may be a read error of a much larger clone one base away. V usage is TRBV7-9 and J usage is TRBJ2-5; D is uncertain. Trimming took off 1 base at V and 0 bases at J, with 6 bases between the two ends. The germline V gene has CDR1 SEHNR and CDR2 FQNEAQ (reference sequence). The CDR3 covers 14 residues. The CDR3 loop is CASSLGAYQETQYF. The DNA for the CDR3 is TGTGCCAGCAGCTTAGGGGCGTACCAAGAGACCCAGTACTTC.

This clonotype occurred many times. The CDR3: CSASSWGTNEKLFF. The CDR3 DNA reads TGCAGTGCCAGCTCTTGGGGTACCAATGAAAAACTGTTTTTT. The rearrangement links TRBV20-1 to TRBJ1-4; D is ambiguous. V gave up 6 bases and J gave up 5 bases, with 16 bases separating them. Looked up from germline, CDR1 is DFQATT and CDR2 is SNEGSKA (reference sequence). The CDR3 covers 14 residues.

This clonotype was observed a few times. The rearrangement links TRBV2 to TRBJ1-3; maybe TRBD1 (6 bases). The CDR3 covers 15 residues. CDR1 is SNHLY and CDR2 is FYNNEI in the germline V gene. Trimming pared 5 bases from V and 7 bases from J, leaving 18 bases between. CDR3 DNA: TGTGCCAGCAGTCCTCGGGGGGCGGATTGGAACACCATATATTTT. Translation: CASSPRGADWNTIYF.

This clonotype was seen more than once but under ten times. The V and J genes are TRBV7-3 and TRBJ2-3, with 15 bases that match TRBD2. The V and J ends lost 5 bases and 1 base, in that order; junction bases with no gene match: 4. Germline assignment: CDR1 SGHTA and CDR2 FQGTGA. The CDR3 spans 17 residues. The chain's CDR3 is CASSTWTSGGGTDTQYF. DNA for the CDR3: TGTGCCAGCAGCACTTGGACTAGCGGGGGGGGCACAGATACGCAGTATTTT. Drawing the rest from reference TRBV7-3 and TRBJ2-3, the complete variable domain is GAGVSQTPSNKVTEKGKYVELRCDPISGHTALYWYRQSLGQGPEFLIYFQGTGAADDSGLPNDRFFAVRPEGSVSTLKIQRTERGDSAVYLCASSTWTSGGGTDTQYFGPGTRLTVL.

This clonotype was counted many times. The chain combines TRBV27 with TRBJ2-1; D might be TRBD2 (5 bases). This CDR3 region has 12 residues. Germline CDR1 and CDR2: MNHEY and SMNVEV (reference sequence). V lost 7 bases to trimming and J lost 7 bases, with 11 bases between them. The CDR3 loop is CASISGLNEQFF. The CDR3 region has the DNA TGTGCCAGCATCTCCGGACTGAATGAGCAGTTCTTC.

The J gene is TRBJ2-7, the V gene TRBV7-6; D remains unclear. CDR3 length: 17 residues. V gave up 4 bases and J gave up 2 bases, with 21 bases separating them. CDR1 and CDR2 (germline): SGHVS, FNYEAQ. The CDR3 DNA reads as TGTGCCAGCAGCTCCTCTGGTAGAATCGCTTTGACCTACGAGCAGTACGTC. Its translation is CASSSSGRIALTYEQYV.

A remark on this clonotype: At one end, the junction sequence differs from germline, possibly due to a read error. This chain uses TRBV20-1 with TRBJ1-1, with 7 bases fitting TRBD1. The CDR3 has 10 residues. The V gene's germline CDR1 is DFQATT and CDR2 SNEGSKA (reference sequence). The CDR3, as DNA: TGCAGTGCACTCAAAGGGACAGCCCTCTTT. Translated: CSALKGTALF.

This chain links TRBV28 with TRBJ2-5; D is perhaps TRBD2 (5 bases). The CDR3 loop spans 13 amino acids. The V gene's germline CDR1 is MDHEN and CDR2 SYDVKM. Deletions cut 2 bases from V and 7 bases from J, with 11 bases between. In DNA, the CDR3 is TGTGCCAGCAGTTTACCGGGGAAAGTGACCCAGTACTTC. Its protein product is CASSLPGKVTQYF.

This clonotype was recorded a few times. V is TRBV5-1 and J is TRBJ1-2; perhaps TRBD1 as D (5 bases). The CDR3 spans 14 residues. Germline V lookup: CDR1 SGHRS, CDR2 YFSETQ. Between the trimmed V and J ends, which lost 4 bases and 4 bases, there was a span of 14 bases. Written as DNA, the CDR3 is TGCGCCAGCAGCCTTTCGGGGGACTTCTATGGCTACACCTTC. Protein product: CASSLSGDFYGYTF.

In its sample, this clonotype was seen a few times. The V and J genes are TRBV20-1 and TRBJ2-5, with 9 bases aligning to TRBD2. Germline V lookup: CDR1 DFQATT, CDR2 SNEGSKA (reference sequence). Trimming cost V 7 bases and J 2 bases; bases outside gene matches: 8. This CDR3 has 14 residues. CDR3 sequence: CSVTPLAGQETQYF. In nucleotides, the CDR3 is TGCAGTGTCACCCCCCTAGCGGGGCAAGAGACCCAGTACTTC.

This clonotype was observed a handful of times. The chain combines TRBV7-2 with TRBJ2-1, with 10 bases that match TRBD2. With 3 bases clipped from V and 8 bases from J, the junction kept 10 bases outside the gene matches. Germline V gene data show CDR1 as SGHTA and CDR2 as FQGNSA. The length of the CDR3 is 16 residues. The CDR3 reads CASSLQLAGEWDEQFF. The CDR3 DNA is TGTGCCAGCAGCTTGCAGCTAGCGGGGGAGTGGGATGAGCAGTTCTTC.